This T cell receptor beta chain was identified during a study of T cell responses to AZD1222 COVID-19 vaccine. Whole-study results and caveats: Once two AZD1222 doses were given, Spike-specific TCR breadth and depth went up. The donor cohort was predominantly white British with a female majority, and clonal diversity may have been underestimated.

The CDR3 contains 20 residues. V was pared by 0 bases and J by 2 bases, with 22 bases between. Per the germline V gene, CDR1 is MNHEY and CDR2 is SVGEGT. Notes on this clone: Its antigen is still unknown.

Sequenced by immunoSEQ multiplex PCR; TCRdb stores in-frame clones only, minus some. The sample consists of 140,000 or so clones, more than 80% of them appearing once. This sample comprised peripheral blood, obtained 28 days after the second dose of the MenACWY control vaccine. The receptor comes from an adult who received the MenACWY meningococcal vaccine as a control. This sequence joins TRBV6-2 or TRBV6-3 and TRBJ2-2; TRBD1 is a possible D gene (5 bases). The CDR3 here is CASSYSIKGPTPVNTGELFF. The CDR3 coding sequence is TGTGCCAGCAGTTACTCGATCAAGGGGCCGACCCCCGTAAACACCGGGGAGCTGTTTTTT.